Reported below is one TCR beta chain. The CDR3 has 13 amino acids. The germline V and J ends were trimmed by 4 bases and 1 base, with 7 bases remaining between them. The germline gives CDR1 SGHRS, CDR2 YFSETQ. The data originate from a study of blood T cell repertoires in COVID-19. Study background: Sites across the United States, Italy and Spain contributed samples from acute and convalescent COVID-19. From T cells, B-cell-depleted T cells, or PBMCs came the material, which was cDNA or gDNA.

Authors' data handling: The authors estimated nucleated cell counts from reference gene primer amplification. Data came from immunoSEQ multiplex PCR; TCRdb stores just in-frame clones and leaves some out. D and trimming come from the DNA, and the V and J calls and clone size come from that table. The sample has around 180,000 clones, approximately 79% seen once. The TCR was taken from a man in his fifties or sixties with active or convalescent COVID-19. J is TRBJ2-3 and V is TRBV5-1; D is unclear. Sequencing used peripheral blood. The CDR3 is CASSLTGTDTQYF. CDR3 bases: TGCGCCAGCAGCCTGACTGGCACAGATACGCAGTATTTT. Variable domain in full (rest from reference TRBV5-1 and TRBJ2-3): KAGVTQTPRYLIKTRGQQVTLSCSPISGHRSVSWYQQTPGQGLQFLFEYFSETQRNKGNFPGRFSGRQFSNSRSEMNVSTLELGDSALYLCASSLTGTDTQYFGPGTRLTVL.